One and the same sample provided the 16 T cell receptor beta chains below, sequenced in a study of blood T cell repertoires in COVID-19. Only in-frame clones appear in the TCRdb table, and some are missing; sequencing was by immunoSEQ multiplex PCR. The sample has more than 250,000 clones; 70% to 90% are singletons. Specimen: PBMCs or T cells enriched from blood (not recorded which). These receptors came from a woman in her 30s who had recovered from COVID-19.

The gene calls are TRBV30 and TRBJ1-1; D is possibly TRBD1 (5 bases). Between the trimmed V and J ends, which lost 4 bases and 6 bases, there was a span of 9 bases. This CDR3 has 11 amino acids. In germline, CDR1 is GTSNPN, CDR2 SVGIG (reference sequence). The CDR3 loop reads CAWTAGAEAFF. DNA of the CDR3: TGTGCCTGGACTGCGGGGGCTGAAGCTTTCTTT. The entire variable domain, with the rest obtained from reference TRBV30 and TRBJ1-1, is as follows: SQTIHQWPATLVQPVGSPLSLECTVEGTSNPNLYWYRQAAGRGLQLLFYSVGIGQISSEVPQNLSASRPQDRQFILSSKKLLLSDSGFYLCAWTAGAEAFFGQGTRLTVV.

The chain is built from TRBV19 and TRBJ2-1, with 9 bases fitting TRBD2. Germline CDR1 LNHDA, CDR2 SQIVND (reference sequence). V shed 2 bases, J shed 8 bases, and the junction held 10 bases outside the gene matches. There are 16 residues in the CDR3. The CDR3 sequence is CASSILSGGRPYEQFF. CDR3 sequence (DNA): TGTGCCAGTAGTATACTTAGCGGGGGCCGCCCATATGAGCAGTTCTTC.

The rearrangement uses TRBV5-1 and TRBJ2-5, with D maybe TRBD2 (6 bases). With 0 bases removed from V and 7 bases from J, the gap between germline ends came to 16 bases. This CDR3 has 15 amino acids. Per the germline V gene, CDR1 is SGHRS and CDR2 is YFSETQ. CDR3 bases: TGCGCCAGCAGCTTGGGGAGGGCCTCCCGAGGGACCCAGTACTTC. Protein sequence: CASSLGRASRGTQYF.

The genes are TRBV18 and TRBJ1-1; 9 positions agree with TRBD1. Germline V CDR1 and CDR2: KGHSH, LQKENI. The CDR3 length is 15 residues. With V trimmed by 2 bases and J by 6 bases, 7 bases remained unmatched. In DNA form, the CDR3 reads TGTGCCAGCTCACCATCGCTCGACAGGGGGGCTGAAGCTTTCTTT. Its protein product is CASSPSLDRGAEAFF.

The rearrangement links TRBV10-3 to TRBJ2-5; weak D call: TRBD2 (7 bases). V dropped 3 bases and J dropped 4 bases, with 15 bases sitting between them. The CDR3 is made up of 15 amino acids. Germline CDR1 is ENHRY and CDR2 is SYGVKD. The CDR3 loop reads CAISERTRGSETQYF. The DNA for the CDR3 is TGTGCCATCAGTGAAAGGACTAGGGGGTCAGAGACCCAGTACTTC.

J is TRBJ2-7 and V is TRBV2; TRBD1 is a possible D gene (5 bases). This CDR3 has 13 amino acids. V lost 5 bases, J lost 3 bases, and 11 bases lay in between. CDR1 is SNHLY, CDR2 FYNNEI, per germline. CDR3 sequence (DNA): TGTGCCAGCAGTCAGGGTCTTAACTACGAGCAGTACTTC. Translation: CASSQGLNYEQYF.

The chain recombines TRBV20-1 with TRBJ2-2; 10 bases agree with TRBD1. Germline CDR1 is DFQATT and CDR2 is SNEGSKA (reference sequence). The CDR3 contains 17 residues. V lost 3 bases and J lost 6; bases outside the gene matches: 13. This CDR3 is CSASGPSGTGVSGELFF. The CDR3 DNA is TGCAGTGCTAGTGGACCGTCCGGGACAGGGGTGTCCGGGGAGCTGTTTTTT.

The rearrangement joins TRBV11-2 to TRBJ1-2; no clear D. Germline loops: CDR1 SGHAT, CDR2 FQNNGV. There are 16 residues in the CDR3. Trimming took 0 bases from V and 4 from J, leaving 15 bases between them. CDR3 in amino acids: CASSLDLGEVSYGYTF. The CDR3 DNA reads as TGTGCCAGCAGCTTAGATCTTGGGGAGGTTAGCTATGGCTACACCTTC.

The rearrangement uses TRBV9 and TRBJ1-2; TRBD1 is a possible D gene (6 bases). Trimming took off 6 bases at V and 7 bases at J, with 19 bases between the two ends. CDR1 and CDR2 (germline): SGDLS, YYNGEE. The CDR3 spans 14 residues. CDR3 bases: TGTGCCAGCACCCCCCATGACCCCAGGGGTGGCTACACCTTC. Protein sequence: CASTPHDPRGGYTF.

The rearrangement joins TRBV2 to TRBJ1-5; 8 positions match TRBD1. The CDR3 runs 13 residues. The V segment lost 8 bases and the J segment 7 bases; nucleotides outside the gene matches: 7. Germline assignment: CDR1 SNHLY and CDR2 FYNNEI. Here the CDR3 reads CASLDDRGQPQHF. The DNA of the CDR3 is TGTGCCAGCTTGGACGACAGGGGCCAGCCCCAGCATTTT.

This chain links TRBV20-1 with TRBJ2-7; 9 nucleotides line up with TRBD2. The CDR3 has 13 residues. The trim removed 3 bases at V and 6 bases at J, leaving 6 bases unmatched. CDR1 DFQATT and CDR2 SNEGSKA come from the germline V gene (reference sequence). CDR3 in amino acids: CSASRSGGSEQYF. The CDR3 nucleotides read TGCAGTGCTAGTCGCAGCGGGGGGTCCGAGCAGTACTTC.

This rearrangement joins TRBV4-1 to TRBJ1-1; no clear D. V lost 3 bases and J lost 3, with 11 bases in between. The CDR3 loop spans 14 amino acids. Per germline, CDR1 MGHRA and CDR2 YSYEKL. The CDR3 DNA reads as TGCGCCAGCAGCCACTGGGCCGGGGACACTGAAGCTTTCTTT. It yields the protein CASSHWAGDTEAFF.

The J gene is TRBJ2-7, the V gene TRBV7-2; 8 bases align to TRBD2. The CDR3 runs to 14 residues. Per germline, CDR1 SGHTA and CDR2 FQGNSA. J lost 5 bases, V lost 2 bases, and 5 bases had no gene match. This CDR3 reads CASSLLAGTNEQYF. The CDR3 coding sequence is TGTGCCAGCAGCTTATTAGCGGGGACGAACGAGCAGTACTTC.

The chain employs TRBV12-3 or TRBV12-4 and TRBJ2-5, with unresolved D. This CDR3 comprises 13 residues. The germline V and J ends were trimmed by 4 bases and 5 bases, with 11 bases remaining between them. The CDR3 spells CASSSLPRETQYF. In nucleotides, the CDR3 is TGTGCCAGCAGTTCCCTGCCGAGGGAGACCCAGTACTTC.

Notes on this clone: The sample has other DNA sequences that encode this CDR3 too. The chain is built from TRBV19 and TRBJ2-7; D may be TRBD1 (7 bases). Germline lookup yields CDR1 LNHDA and CDR2 SQIVND (reference sequence). The CDR3 has 15 residues. With 3 bases removed from V and 2 bases from J, the gap between germline ends came to 14 bases. The CDR3 reads CASSIGPGGTYEQYF. The CDR3 region has the DNA TGTGCCAGTAGTATTGGTCCAGGGGGGACCTACGAGCAGTACTTC.

V gene TRBV6-5 combines with J gene TRBJ1-1; tentatively, D is TRBD1 (5 bases). The germline V and J ends were trimmed by 4 bases and 6 bases, with 15 bases remaining between them. Germline assignment: CDR1 MNHEY and CDR2 SVGAGI. This CDR3 has 14 amino acids. As DNA, the CDR3 is TGTGCCAGCAGTTCCACCGGGACTCGGGCTGAAGCTTTCTTT. This gives the protein CASSSTGTRAEAFF.